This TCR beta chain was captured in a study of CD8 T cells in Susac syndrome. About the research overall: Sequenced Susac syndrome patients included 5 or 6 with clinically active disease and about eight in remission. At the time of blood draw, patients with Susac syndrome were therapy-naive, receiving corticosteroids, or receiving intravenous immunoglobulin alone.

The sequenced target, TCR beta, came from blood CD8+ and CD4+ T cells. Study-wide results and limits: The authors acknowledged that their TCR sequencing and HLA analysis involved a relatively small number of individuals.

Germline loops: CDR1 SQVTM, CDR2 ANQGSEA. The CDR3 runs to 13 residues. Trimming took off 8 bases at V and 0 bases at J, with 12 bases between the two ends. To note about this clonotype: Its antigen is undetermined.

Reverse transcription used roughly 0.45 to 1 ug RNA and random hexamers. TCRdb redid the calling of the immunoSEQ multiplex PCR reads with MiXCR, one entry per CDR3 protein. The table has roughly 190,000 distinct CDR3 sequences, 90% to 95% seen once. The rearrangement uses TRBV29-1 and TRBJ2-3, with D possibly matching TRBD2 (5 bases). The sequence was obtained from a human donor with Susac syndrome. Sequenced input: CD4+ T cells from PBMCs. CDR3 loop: CSLRAASTDTQYF. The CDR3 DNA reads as TGCAGCTTGCGAGCGGCTAGCACAGATACGCAGTATTTT.